Listed below are T cell receptor beta chains from one sample, sequenced in a study of breast tumors, draining lymph nodes, adjacent tissues. TCRdb re-called the multiplex PCR reads with MiXCR, one entry per CDR3 protein. The table records 100,000 or so distinct CDR3 sequences, 21% of them present only once. Input material: axillary lymph node tissue. The receptors derive from a female donor with breast cancer. Some clones in this sample may be carry-over from other donors' samples. Each CDR3 is given with its conserved first and last residue. The order of the fields is V gene, D gene, clone size, J gene, CDR3 length, CDR3 protein, CDR3 DNA. A D gene is named only where the DNA matches it firmly. Only part of the rows carry a size: once, few, many, or a class if the clone is expanded.

>TRBV4-2|TRBD1|many|TRBJ2-7|15
CASSQQTGSTYEQYF
TGTGCCAGCAGCCAACAGACAGGGTCGACCTACGAGCAGTACTTC
>TRBV6-2/TRBV6-3|NA|many|TRBJ2-7|15
CASSWIQGRPCEQYF
TGTGCCAGCAGTTGGATTCAGGGGAGGCCCTGCGAGCAGTACTTC
>TRBV20-1|NA|many|TRBJ1-4|12
CMIRGSVEKLFF
TGCATGATCAGGGGTTCTGTGGAAAAACTGTTTTTT
>TRBV24-1|NA|many|TRBJ2-2|15
CATSDAGAGTGELFF
TGTGCCACCAGTGATGCGGGGGCGGGGACCGGGGAGCTGTTTTTT
>TRBV24-1|TRBD2|many|TRBJ2-1|15
CATSETSGIDYEQFF
TGTGCCACCAGTGAGACTAGCGGGATCGACTATGAGCAGTTCTTC
>TRBV24-1|NA|NA|TRBJ2-3|15
CATSDKTPGFDTQYF
TGTGCCACCAGTGATAAGACACCAGGGTTCGATACGCAGTATTTT
>TRBV20-1|TRBD1|NA|TRBJ2-7|13
CSARTGGHYEQYF
TGCAGTGCAAGGACAGGGGGCCATTACGAGCAGTACTTC
>TRBV10-3|NA|few|TRBJ1-1|12
CAISEQLTEAFF
TGTGCCATCAGTGAGCAGCTCACTGAAGCTTTCTTT
>TRBV6-5|NA|many|TRBJ2-7|16
CASSRTGTVNSYEQYF
TGTGCCAGCTCCCGAACCGGGACCGTTAACTCCTACGAGCAGTACTTC
>TRBV5-1|NA|many|TRBJ2-7|14
CASSLGGKVDEQYF
TGCGCCAGCAGCTTGGGGGGAAAGGTCGACGAGCAGTACTTC
>TRBV9|NA|many|TRBJ2-5|15
CASSVGLLGPETQYF
TGTGCCAGCAGCGTAGGGCTACTGGGGCCAGAGACCCAGTACTTC
>TRBV10-3|TRBD1|many|TRBJ2-3|15
CAISGGTGGVNTQYF
TGTGCCATCAGTGGAGGGACAGGGGGAGTAAATACGCAGTATTTT
>TRBV6-6|NA|many|TRBJ2-1|12
CASSIGGSEQFF
TGTGCCAGCAGTATTGGGGGCAGTGAGCAGTTCTTC
>TRBV24-1|TRBD1|many|TRBJ2-1|16
CATSDLKDRGYNEQFF
TGTGCCACCAGTGATTTGAAGGACAGGGGTTACAATGAGCAGTTCTTC
>TRBV5-1|NA|many|TRBJ2-1|15
CASKPSGASYNEQFF
TGCGCCAGCAAGCCCAGCGGAGCCTCCTACAATGAGCAGTTCTTC
>TRBV7-8|TRBD1|NA|TRBJ1-5|17
CASSPALGQGGIHPQHF
TGTGCCAGCAGCCCAGCACTCGGACAGGGGGGGATTCACCCCCAGCATTTT
>TRBV15|TRBD2|many|TRBJ2-2|17
CATSRRLAGGRPGELFF
TGTGCCACCAGCCGCCGACTAGCGGGGGGGCGTCCCGGGGAGCTGTTTTTT
>TRBV5-1|NA|NA|TRBJ1-1|13
CASSLEGWTEAFF
TGCGCCAGCAGCCTGGAAGGGTGGACTGAAGCTTTCTTT
>TRBV13|TRBD2|many|TRBJ2-7|16
CASSRGLAGGRYEQYF
TGTGCCAGCAGCCGGGGACTAGCGGGAGGGAGGTACGAGCAGTACTTC
>TRBV5-4|NA|many|TRBJ1-2|13
CASSQDSLRGYTF
TGTGCCAGCAGCCAGGACAGCCTAAGAGGCTACACCTTC
>TRBV7-6|NA|NA|TRBJ1-4|15
CASSPRGALNEKLFF
TGTGCCAGCAGCCCTCGAGGGGCTCTCAATGAAAAACTGTTTTTT
>TRBV5-4|NA|NA|TRBJ2-1|15
CASSSPGIRRNEQFF
TGTGCCAGCAGCTCGCCCGGCATTCGCCGCAATGAGCAGTTCTTC
>TRBV18|NA|NA|TRBJ2-4|12
CASSPRDLIQYF
TGTGCCAGCTCACCGCGGGACCTCATTCAGTACTTC
>TRBV7-3|NA|once|TRBJ2-6|17
CASSRRARGSGANVLTF
TGTGCCAGCAGCCGGCGGGCGAGAGGCTCTGGGGCCAACGTCCTGACTTTC
>TRBV20-1|TRBD2|many|TRBJ2-3|14
CSAPSGRGGDTQYF
TGCAGTGCTCCTAGCGGGAGGGGGGGGGATACGCAGTATTTT
>TRBV5-1|TRBD1|NA|TRBJ1-6|15
CASSLAGGSNSPLHF
TGCGCCAGCAGCTTGGCAGGGGGTTCTAATTCACCCCTCCACTTT
>TRBV5-1|TRBD2|many|TRBJ2-7|15
CASSLDMLAGLEQYF
TGCGCCAGCAGCTTGGATATGCTAGCGGGTCTCGAGCAGTACTTC
>TRBV15|NA|many|TRBJ2-7|11
CATSMGYEQYF
TGTGCCACCAGTATGGGGTACGAGCAGTACTTC
>TRBV6-5|NA|many|TRBJ1-3|15
CASSYGRGSGNTIYF
TGTGCCAGCAGTTACGGACGGGGCTCTGGAAACACCATATATTTT
>TRBV7-9|TRBD1|many|TRBJ2-5|15
CASSSNRDRQETQYF
TGTGCCAGCAGCTCGAACCGGGACAGACAAGAGACCCAGTACTTC
>TRBV7-3|NA|many|TRBJ2-7|18
CASSPRGWGDGRQNEQYF
TGTGCCAGCAGTCCCCGGGGGTGGGGAGATGGACGGCAGAACGAGCAGTACTTC
>TRBV11-2|TRBD2|NA|TRBJ2-2|15
CASSSLAGEGGELFF
TGTGCCAGCAGCTCACTAGCGGGAGAGGGCGGGGAGCTGTTTTTT
>TRBV6-1|TRBD1|NA|TRBJ2-2|14
CASEGQPGAGELFF
TGTGCCAGCGAGGGACAGCCAGGCGCCGGGGAGCTGTTTTTT
>TRBV29-1|NA|many|TRBJ2-7|13
CSVEIANHYEQYF
TGCAGCGTTGAAATTGCGAATCACTACGAGCAGTACTTC
>TRBV30|NA|few|TRBJ2-7|12
CAWSAPGLEQYF
TGTGCCTGGAGTGCGCCAGGGCTCGAGCAGTACTTC
>TRBV7-8|TRBD1|many|TRBJ2-6|18
CASSPRTGTPSGANVLTF
TGTGCCAGCAGCCCAAGGACAGGGACACCATCTGGGGCCAACGTCCTGACTTTC
>TRBV7-9|NA|NA|TRBJ2-7|18
CASSTHRGTALTLYEQYF
TGTGCCAGCAGCACCCATAGGGGAACGGCTCTTACCTTATACGAGCAGTACTTC
>TRBV10-2|TRBD2|many|TRBJ2-7|12
CASQREGYEQYF
TGCGCCAGCCAGCGGGAGGGTTACGAGCAGTACTTC
>TRBV28|TRBD1|few|TRBJ2-7|14
CASSPGGQGVEQYF
TGTGCCAGCAGTCCGGGAGGACAGGGGGTTGAGCAGTACTTC
>TRBV15|NA|many|TRBJ2-3|16
CATSREVADFTDTQYF
TGTGCCACCAGCAGAGAGGTAGCGGACTTCACAGATACGCAGTATTTT
>TRBV6-1|NA|many|TRBJ2-7|14
CASGGLLGPYEQYF
TGTGCCAGCGGTGGACTCCTAGGGCCCTACGAGCAGTACTTC
>TRBV24-1|TRBD1|NA|TRBJ2-7|15
CATSDSGQGAGEQYF
TGTGCCACCAGTGATTCCGGACAGGGGGCAGGCGAGCAGTACTTC
>TRBV15|TRBD1|many|TRBJ1-6|17
CATSIRTGGVGGSPLHF
TGTGCCACCAGCATTAGGACAGGTGGGGTTGGGGGTTCACCCCTCCACTTT
>TRBV7-9|NA|NA|TRBJ2-1|14
CASSLVQRGNEQFF
TGTGCCAGCAGCTTAGTTCAGAGAGGCAATGAGCAGTTCTTC
>TRBV7-3|TRBD1|few|TRBJ2-1|15
CASSLRDRELNEQFF
TGTGCCAGCAGCCTTCGGGACAGGGAGTTGAATGAGCAGTTCTTC
>TRBV5-6|NA|NA|TRBJ2-2|16
CASSPGSWGDTGELFF
TGTGCCAGCAGCCCCGGTTCCTGGGGGGACACCGGGGAGCTGTTTTTT
>TRBV6-5|TRBD2|many|TRBJ2-1|17
CASSYSITSGSGNEQFF
TGTGCCAGCAGTTACTCGATTACTAGCGGGAGTGGGAATGAGCAGTTCTTC
>TRBV3-1|TRBD2|NA|TRBJ2-3|14
CASSTSGSTDTQYF
TGTGCCAGCAGCACTAGCGGGAGCACAGATACGCAGTATTTT
>TRBV12-3/TRBV12-4|NA|NA|TRBJ1-5|13
CASSVSGSQPQHF
TGTGCCAGCAGTGTATCAGGGAGCCAGCCCCAGCATTTT
>TRBV7-3|NA|many|TRBJ2-2|16
CASSLTWTANTGELFF
TGTGCCAGCAGCTTAACGTGGACTGCGAACACCGGGGAGCTGTTTTTT
>TRBV27|NA|few|TRBJ2-1|17
CASSTGVTPLSYNEQFF
TGTGCCAGCAGCACTGGGGTAACTCCCCTCTCCTACAATGAGCAGTTCTTC
>TRBV27|TRBD1|NA|TRBJ2-1|15
CASSLAGTGSNEQFF
TGTGCCAGCAGTTTAGCCGGGACAGGGTCCAATGAGCAGTTCTTC
>TRBV6-1|NA|many|TRBJ2-3|13
CATRRAPPDTQYF
TGTGCCACCCGACGCGCACCTCCAGATACGCAGTATTTT
>TRBV11-2|NA|NA|TRBJ2-2|15
CASSLLEGAVGELFF
TGTGCCAGCAGCTTATTGGAGGGGGCGGTTGGGGAGCTGTTTTTT
>TRBV9|TRBD2|many|TRBJ2-1|16
CASSGGELAGADEQFF
TGTGCCAGCAGCGGAGGTGAACTAGCGGGAGCTGATGAGCAGTTCTTC
>TRBV4-1|TRBD1|few|TRBJ1-6|16
CASSQHTGTDNSPLHF
TGCGCCAGCAGCCAACATACCGGGACAGATAATTCACCCCTCCACTTT
>TRBV29-1|NA|NA|TRBJ2-1|14
CSVERLGGYNEQFF
TGCAGCGTTGAAAGATTGGGAGGTTACAATGAGCAGTTCTTC
>TRBV6-1|NA|many|TRBJ1-5|13
CASSEDEGQPQHF
TGTGCCAGCAGTGAAGACGAGGGGCAGCCCCAGCATTTT
>TRBV7-9|NA|many|TRBJ2-7|11
CASSLTHEQYF
TGTGCCAGCAGCTTAACCCACGAGCAGTACTTC